This T cell receptor beta chain emerged from a study of human T cells and chemical hapten exposure. Study-level results: High-frequency TCRs, those above 1 in 1000, stayed the same after DPC sensitization.

TCRdb independently ran MiXCR on the 5' RACE reads; one entry per CDR3 protein. The data contain 81,000 or so distinct CDR3 sequences, roughly 8.4% of them singletons. Total RNA was isolated from whole blood that had not been fractionated. For this clonotype: The antigen is undetermined.

This CDR3 has 13 amino acids. CDR1 ENHRY and CDR2 SYGVKD come from the germline V gene. The V and J ends lost 3 bases and 9 bases respectively, with 12 bases between them. The TCR originated in a male donor in good health. The V gene is TRBV10-3, the J gene TRBJ2-1, with TRBD2 as a possible D gene (6 bases). CDR3 amino acids: CAISELARAEQFF. CDR3 DNA sequence: TGTGCCATCAGTGAACTAGCACGCGCTGAGCAGTTCTTC.